The T cell receptor (beta chain) described here comes from a study of T cell changes during pregnancy in multiple sclerosis. The V and J ends lost 5 bases and 9 bases, in that order; junction bases with no gene match: 4. The germline CDR1 and CDR2 sequences are MNHEY and SVGAGI. This CDR3 has 12 amino acids. The method was immunoSEQ multiplex PCR; TCRdb's version includes in-frame clones alone and lacks a portion of them. The sample consists of around 35,000 clones, 85% to 95% of them appearing once. This TCR derives from a female donor with multiple sclerosis, enrolled in a pregnancy study. Material: CD4+ T cells from peripheral blood mononuclear cells, obtained in the second trimester of pregnancy. V is TRBV6-5 and J is TRBJ2-1; 7 bases align to TRBD1. CDR3: CASSPQGFEQFF. CDR3 bases: TGTGCCAGCAGTCCACAGGGGTTTGAGCAGTTCTTC.